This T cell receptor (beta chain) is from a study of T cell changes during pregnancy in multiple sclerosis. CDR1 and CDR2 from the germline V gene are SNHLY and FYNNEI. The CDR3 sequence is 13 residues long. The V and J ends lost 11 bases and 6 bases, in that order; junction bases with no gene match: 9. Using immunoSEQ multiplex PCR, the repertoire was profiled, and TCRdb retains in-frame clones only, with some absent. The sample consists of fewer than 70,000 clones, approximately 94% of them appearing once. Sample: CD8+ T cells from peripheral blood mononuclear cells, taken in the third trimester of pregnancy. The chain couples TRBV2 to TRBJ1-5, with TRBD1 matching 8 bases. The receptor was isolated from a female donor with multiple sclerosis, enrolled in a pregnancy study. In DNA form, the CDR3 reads TGTGCCGGGTCGACAGGGGACGTTCAGCCCCAGCATTTT. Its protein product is CAGSTGDVQPQHF.